This T cell receptor (beta chain) derives from a study of shared clonotypes between healthy human individuals. Study-level points and caveats: Expectations were that clonotype sharing among donors would be affected by sequencing depth.

This clone was observed a handful of times. Its antigen is not identified. The CDR3 is made up of 15 amino acids. CDR1 and CDR2 (germline): MNHEY, SVGAGI. The V segment lost 4 bases and the J segment 2 bases; nucleotides outside the gene matches: 5. Assay: immunoSEQ multiplex PCR; the TCRdb copy retains only in-frame clones and omits some. The sample contains around 2,000,000 clones, 95% of which appear only once. Material: naive CD4+ T cells sorted from blood. Subset meaning: CD45RA+ positively selected. The chain links TRBV6-5 to TRBJ2-7; 10 bases map to TRBD2. This TCR came from a man aged 18-30 years in good health. The CDR3 loop is CASSSPAGGTYEQYF. DNA of the CDR3: TGTGCCAGCAGTTCCCCAGCGGGAGGGACCTACGAGCAGTACTTC.